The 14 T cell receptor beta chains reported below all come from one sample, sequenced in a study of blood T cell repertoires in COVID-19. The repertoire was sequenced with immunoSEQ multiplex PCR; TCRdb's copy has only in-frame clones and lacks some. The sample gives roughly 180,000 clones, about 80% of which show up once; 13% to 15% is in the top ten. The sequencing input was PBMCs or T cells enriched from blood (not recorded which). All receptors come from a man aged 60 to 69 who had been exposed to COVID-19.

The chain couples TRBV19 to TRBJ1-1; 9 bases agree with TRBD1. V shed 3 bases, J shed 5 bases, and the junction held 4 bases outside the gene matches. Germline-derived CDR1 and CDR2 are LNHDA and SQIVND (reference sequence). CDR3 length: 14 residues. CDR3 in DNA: TGTGCCAGTAGTATGAACAGGGGGCAGACTGAAGCTTTCTTT. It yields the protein CASSMNRGQTEAFF.

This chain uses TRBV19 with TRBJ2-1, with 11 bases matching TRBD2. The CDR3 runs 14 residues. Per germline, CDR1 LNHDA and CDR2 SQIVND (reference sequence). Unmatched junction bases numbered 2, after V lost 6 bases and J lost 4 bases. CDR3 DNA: TGTGCCAGTAGACTAGCGGGAGCGTACAATGAGCAGTTCTTC. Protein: CASRLAGAYNEQFF.

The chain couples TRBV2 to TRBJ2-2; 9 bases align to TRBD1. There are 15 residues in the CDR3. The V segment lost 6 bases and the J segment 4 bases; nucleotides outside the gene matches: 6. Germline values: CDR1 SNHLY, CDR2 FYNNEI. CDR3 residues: CASRRQGVGTGELFF. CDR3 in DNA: TGTGCCAGCAGACGACAGGGGGTTGGCACCGGGGAGCTGTTTTTT.

The CDR3 here is CASSDWRGLAGSDTDTQYF. The CDR3 DNA is TGTGCCAGCAGTGATTGGAGGGGACTAGCGGGATCCGACACAGATACGCAGTATTTT. The genes are TRBV6-1 and TRBJ2-3; 13 bases are a match to TRBD2. Per the germline V gene, CDR1 is MNHNS and CDR2 is SASEGT. The CDR3 extends over 19 amino acids. J lost 2 bases, V lost 3 bases, and 11 bases had no gene match.

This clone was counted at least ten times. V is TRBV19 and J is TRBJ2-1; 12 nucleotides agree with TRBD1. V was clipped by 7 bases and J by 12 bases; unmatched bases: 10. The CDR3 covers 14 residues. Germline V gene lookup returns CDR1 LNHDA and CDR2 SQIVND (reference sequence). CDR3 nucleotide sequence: TGTGCCAGTACACCGGGACAGGGGGCTATGGCGCAGTTCTTC. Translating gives CASTPGQGAMAQFF.

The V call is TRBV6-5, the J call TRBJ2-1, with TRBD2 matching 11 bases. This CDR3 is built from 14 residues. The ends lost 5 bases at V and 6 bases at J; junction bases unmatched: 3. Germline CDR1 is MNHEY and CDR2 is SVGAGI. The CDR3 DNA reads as TGTGCCAGCAGTACCGGACTAGCGGGCAATGAGCAGTTCTTC. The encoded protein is CASSTGLAGNEQFF.

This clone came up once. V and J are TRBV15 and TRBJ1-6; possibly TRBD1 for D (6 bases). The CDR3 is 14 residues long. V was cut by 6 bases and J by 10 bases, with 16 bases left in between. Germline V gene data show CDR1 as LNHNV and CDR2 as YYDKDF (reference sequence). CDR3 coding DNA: TGTGCCACCAGTGCGGTCGGGGGGCAATCACCCCTCCACTTT. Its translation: CATSAVGGQSPLHF.

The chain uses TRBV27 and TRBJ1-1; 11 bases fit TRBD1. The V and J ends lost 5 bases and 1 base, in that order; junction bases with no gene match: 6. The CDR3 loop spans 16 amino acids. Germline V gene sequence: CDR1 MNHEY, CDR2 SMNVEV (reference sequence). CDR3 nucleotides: TGTGCCAGCAGTCAGGACAGGGGGCGCGGGAACACTGAAGCTTTCTTT. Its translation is CASSQDRGRGNTEAFF.

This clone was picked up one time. The CDR3 DNA reads TGTGCCAGCAGTGAAGAACTCGACAGTACGCGGACCCAGTACTTC. Amino acids: CASSEELDSTRTQYF. The chain uses TRBV6-1 and TRBJ2-5, with D perhaps matching TRBD1 (5 bases). V gave up 1 base and J gave up 7 bases, with 16 bases separating them. Looked up from germline, CDR1 is MNHNS and CDR2 is SASEGT. The CDR3 runs to 15 residues.

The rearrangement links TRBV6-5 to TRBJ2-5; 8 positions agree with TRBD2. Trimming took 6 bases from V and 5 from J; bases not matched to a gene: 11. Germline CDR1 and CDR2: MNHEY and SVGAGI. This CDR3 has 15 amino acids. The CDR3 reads CASRYDSGGWETQYF. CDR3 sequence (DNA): TGTGCCAGCAGATACGACTCGGGGGGGTGGGAGACCCAGTACTTC.

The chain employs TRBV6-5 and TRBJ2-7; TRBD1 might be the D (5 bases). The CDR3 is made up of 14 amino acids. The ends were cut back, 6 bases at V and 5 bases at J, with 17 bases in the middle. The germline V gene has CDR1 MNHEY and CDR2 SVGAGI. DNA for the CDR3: TGTGCCAGCAGAAATATAGGGGTTAAGGACGAGCAGTACTTC. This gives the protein CASRNIGVKDEQYF.

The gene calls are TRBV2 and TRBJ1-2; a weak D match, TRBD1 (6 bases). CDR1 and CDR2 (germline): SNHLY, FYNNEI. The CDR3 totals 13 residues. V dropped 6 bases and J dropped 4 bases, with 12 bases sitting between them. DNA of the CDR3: TGTGCCAGCAGCGTGGGACACTTCTATGGCTACACCTTC. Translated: CASSVGHFYGYTF.

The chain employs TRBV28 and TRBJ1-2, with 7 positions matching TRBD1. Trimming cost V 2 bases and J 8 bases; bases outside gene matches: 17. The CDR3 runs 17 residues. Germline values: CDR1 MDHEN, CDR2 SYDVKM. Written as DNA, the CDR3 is TGTGCCAGCAGTTTAGGCAGCTCGGGACAGTCTTTGGGGGGCTACACCTTC. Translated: CASSLGSSGQSLGGYTF.

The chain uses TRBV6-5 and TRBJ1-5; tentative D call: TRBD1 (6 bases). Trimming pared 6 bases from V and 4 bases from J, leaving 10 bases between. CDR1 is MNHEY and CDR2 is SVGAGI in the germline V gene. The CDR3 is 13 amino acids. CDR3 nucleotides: TGTGCCAGCAGCACAGGGCCGAATCAGCCCCAGCATTTT. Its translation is CASSTGPNQPQHF.